The 26 T cell receptor beta chains below were found in one sample sequenced in a study of T-cell memory formation after mild COVID-19. A single record per CDR3 protein comes from TCRdb applying MiXCR to the 5' RACE reads. The sample holds around 200,000 distinct CDR3 sequences, roughly 27% seen once. The specimen sequenced was PBMCs or a T cell subset sorted from them (not recorded which). The receptors shown here come from an adult woman who had mild COVID-19 (a few samples of this study predate the infection). Cell type and time point are not known.

The V gene is TRBV12-3 or TRBV12-4, the J gene TRBJ2-5; 15 positions match TRBD2. Trimming removed 8 bases from V and 5 bases from J; junction bases left unmatched: 3. The CDR3 loop spans 14 amino acids. In nucleotides, the CDR3 is TGTGCCAGCCGGACTAGCGGGGGGGCCGAGACCCAGTACTTC. Translated, it gives CASRTSGGAETQYF.

The rearrangement joins TRBV9 to TRBJ2-1, with TRBD2 matching 11 bases. The CDR3 sequence is 14 residues long. Trimming removed 0 bases from V and 8 bases from J; junction bases left unmatched: 1. Per the germline V gene, CDR1 is SGDLS and CDR2 is YYNGEE. The CDR3 spells CASSVVLAGDEQFF. For the CDR3, the DNA is TGTGCCAGCAGCGTAGTACTAGCGGGGGATGAGCAGTTCTTC.

This clonotype appeared many times. The V and J genes are TRBV5-5 and TRBJ2-7; 7 nucleotides line up with TRBD1. Trimming at V came to 4 bases and at J to 6 bases, leaving 7 bases not matched to a gene. This CDR3 spans 13 amino acids. Germline loops: CDR1 SGHKS, CDR2 YYEKEE (reference sequence). The CDR3 region is CASSPGQKREQYF. CDR3 nucleotide sequence: TGTGCCAGCAGCCCGGGACAGAAACGCGAGCAGTACTTC.

This clonotype was detected only a few times. The rearrangement uses TRBV7-8 and TRBJ2-2, with 7 positions matching TRBD2. This CDR3 contains 18 residues. Germline V lookup: CDR1 SGHVS, CDR2 FQNEAQ. The V segment lost 0 bases and the J segment 6 bases; nucleotides outside the gene matches: 13. The CDR3 loop reads CASSLAPGGRVGSGELFF. CDR3 sequence (DNA): TGTGCCAGCAGCTTAGCCCCGGGCGGGAGAGTCGGGTCCGGGGAGCTGTTTTTT.

V and J are TRBV24-1 and TRBJ2-2; D is unclear. Germline CDR1 is KGHDR and CDR2 is SFDVKD. V gave up 1 base and J gave up 1 base, with 6 bases separating them. The CDR3 is 15 residues long. The chain's CDR3 is CATSDFAVNTGELFF. The CDR3 nucleotides are TGTGCCACCAGTGATTTTGCAGTGAACACCGGGGAGCTGTTTTTT.

V usage is TRBV27 and J usage is TRBJ2-5, with D perhaps matching TRBD2 (6 bases). V lost 5 bases and J lost 2, with 12 bases in between. This CDR3 has 14 amino acids. Germline CDR1 reads MNHEY; CDR2 reads SMNVEV (reference sequence). Written as DNA, the CDR3 is TGTGCCAGCAGTCCGGCGGGATCTCAAGAGACCCAGTACTTC. Translated: CASSPAGSQETQYF.

This clonotype turned up a few times. The chain has TRBV19 and TRBJ2-5; either TRBD1 or TRBD2 may fit D (5 bases each). Per germline, CDR1 LNHDA and CDR2 SQIVND (reference sequence). The CDR3 is 15 amino acids. V lost 9 bases to trimming and J lost 5 bases, with 22 bases between them. The CDR3 DNA is TGTGCCAGCAGATTCGGGGCTGGAGCCGGGGAGACCCAGTACTTC. This codes for CASRFGAGAGETQYF.

The V gene is TRBV7-2, the J gene TRBJ1-1; 12 nucleotides line up with TRBD1. The J segment lost 5 bases and the V segment lost 5 bases, leaving 6 bases of the junction unmatched. Germline values: CDR1 SGHTA, CDR2 FQGNSA. The CDR3 is 15 amino acids. The DNA of the CDR3 is TGTGCCAGCAGCGGACGGGACAGGGGGCGAACTGAAGCTTTCTTT. It specifies CASSGRDRGRTEAFF.

The chain carries TRBV4-1 and TRBJ2-7; D possibly matches TRBD1 or TRBD2 (5 bases each). V gave up 1 base and J gave up 2 bases, with 9 bases separating them. The CDR3 loop spans 14 amino acids. In germline, CDR1 is MGHRA, CDR2 YSYEKL. CDR3 amino acids: CASSQGRGPYEQYF. CDR3 nucleotides: TGCGCCAGCAGCCAAGGTCGGGGCCCCTACGAGCAGTACTTC.

This sequence joins TRBV29-1 and TRBJ2-3; D might be TRBD2 (6 bases). This CDR3 has 12 amino acids. Germline values: CDR1 SQVTM, CDR2 ANQGSEA. The germline V and J ends were trimmed by 1 base and 5 bases, with 7 bases remaining between them. CDR3 in amino acids: CSVEGGGDTQYF. The DNA for the CDR3 is TGCAGCGTTGAAGGGGGAGGAGATACGCAGTATTTT.

The genes are TRBV6-2 or TRBV6-3 and TRBJ2-1; TRBD2 matches 7 bases. The ends lost 5 bases at V and 15 bases at J; junction bases unmatched: 16. Germline CDR1 MNHEY, CDR2 SVGEGT. The CDR3 is made up of 14 amino acids. The CDR3 sequence is CASSARSGFLRLFF. The CDR3 DNA follows: TGTGCCAGCAGTGCGCGTAGCGGGTTCCTGCGGCTGTTCTTC.

In its sample, this clonotype was seen a few times. This rearrangement joins TRBV5-1 to TRBJ2-7, with unresolved D. V was clipped by 7 bases and J by 5 bases, with 16 bases between them. CDR1 is SGHRS and CDR2 is YFSETQ in the germline V gene. The CDR3 has 13 amino acids. The CDR3 region is CASGNTPRDEQYF. In nucleotides, the CDR3 is TGCGCCAGCGGCAATACCCCCCGGGACGAGCAGTACTTC.

The chain uses TRBV10-2 and TRBJ2-7; 9 nucleotides agree with TRBD2. The ends lost 6 bases at V and 3 bases at J; junction bases unmatched: 6. Germline lookup yields CDR1 WSHSY and CDR2 SAAADI. The CDR3 spans 14 residues. CDR3 in DNA: TGCGCCAGCAGATACGGGACTAGCAGCTACGAGCAGTACTTC. Protein: CASRYGTSSYEQYF.

This clonotype showed up just a few times. This sequence joins TRBV4-3 and TRBJ2-2; no firm D call. Germline lookup yields CDR1 LGHNA and CDR2 YSLEER. V lost 1 base and J 9 bases, leaving 12 bases between the germline ends. The CDR3 length is 14 residues. The DNA for the CDR3 is TGCGCCAGCAGCCAAGCCGCTCCCGGGCGGGAGCTGTTTTTT. It codes for CASSQAAPGRELFF.

V is TRBV5-1 and J is TRBJ2-2, with D perhaps matching TRBD2 (6 bases). The CDR3 length is 16 residues. Germline CDR1 and CDR2: SGHRS and YFSETQ. V dropped 7 bases and J dropped 1 base, with 17 bases sitting between them. CDR3 sequence (DNA): TGCGCCAGCCGACAGACTCCGGGGGTGAACACCGGGGAGCTGTTTTTT. It is translated as CASRQTPGVNTGELFF.

Only a few counts were recorded for this clonotype. This chain connects TRBV6-2 or TRBV6-3 to TRBJ2-1, with D hard to call. This CDR3 region has 15 residues. Germline values: CDR1 MNHEY, CDR2 SVGEGT. Trimming shortened V by 6 bases and J by 7 bases, and 19 bases separated the two germline ends. CDR3 bases: TGTGCCAGCAGAGTTAAAGGAAGCAGGTCAAATGAGCAGTTCTTC. It yields the protein CASRVKGSRSNEQFF.

The chain couples TRBV6-2 or TRBV6-3 to TRBJ2-7; D not certain. The CDR3 consists of 13 residues. V was cut by 5 bases and J by 3 bases, with 11 bases left in between. CDR1 is MNHEY and CDR2 is SVGEGT in the germline V gene. CDR3 DNA: TGTGCCAGCAGTCAAGGACCGGTCTACGAGCAGTACTTC. Its protein product is CASSQGPVYEQYF.

This clonotype was found a few times. The V and J genes are TRBV3-1 and TRBJ1-2, with a tentative D call TRBD1 (5 bases). Germline CDR1 reads LGHDT; CDR2 reads YNNKEL (reference sequence). This CDR3 has 12 amino acids. Between the trimmed V and J ends, which lost 4 bases and 6 bases, there was a span of 9 bases. CDR3 sequence reads: CASSLGGHGYTF. CDR3 sequence (DNA): TGTGCCAGCAGCCTCGGGGGTCATGGCTACACCTTC.

This clonotype was recorded a few times. The chain employs TRBV12-3 or TRBV12-4 and TRBJ1-4, with 9 bases identical to TRBD1. The trim removed 5 bases at V and 7 bases at J, leaving 8 bases unmatched. This CDR3 spans 15 amino acids. This chain's CDR3 is CASSLRQGVGEKLFF. CDR3 DNA: TGTGCCAGCAGTCTTCGACAGGGGGTTGGTGAAAAACTGTTTTTT.

The V call is TRBV7-9, the J call TRBJ1-1, with 8 nucleotides matching TRBD1. V shed 0 bases and J 2 bases; nucleotides not matched to a gene: 2. The germline V gene encodes CDR1 SEHNR and CDR2 FQNEAQ (reference sequence). The CDR3 loop spans 15 amino acids. The CDR3 region has the DNA TGTGCCAGCAGCTTAGCCGGACAGGGAAACACTGAAGCTTTCTTT. Encoded protein: CASSLAGQGNTEAFF.

The chain combines TRBV15 with TRBJ1-3; 7 positions match TRBD1. CDR1 and CDR2 (germline): LNHNV, YYDKDF (reference sequence). V lost 0 bases and J lost 2; bases outside the gene matches: 7. This CDR3 is built from 17 residues. The CDR3 coding sequence is TGTGCCACCAGCAGAGAACGGACAGGAAATCCTGGAAACACCATATATTTT. It is translated as CATSRERTGNPGNTIYF.

The chain links TRBV7-8 to TRBJ1-1; 7 bases match TRBD1. The CDR3 runs to 12 residues. The germline V gene has CDR1 SGHVS and CDR2 FQNEAQ. J lost 11 bases, V lost 5 bases, and 8 bases had no gene match. CDR3 loop: CASSDHRGRAFF. The CDR3 DNA follows: TGTGCCAGCAGCGATCACAGGGGTAGGGCTTTCTTT.

Only a few counts were recorded for this clonotype. V gene TRBV2 combines with J gene TRBJ2-7; D not certain. CDR3 length: 12 amino acids. The germline gives CDR1 SNHLY, CDR2 FYNNEI. CDR3 DNA: TGTTCAACTGGACGGTACTCCTACGAGCAGTACTTC. It is translated as CSTGRYSYEQYF. Variable domain in full (rest from reference TRBV2 and TRBJ2-7): EPEVTQTPSHQVTQMGQEVILRCVPISNHLYFYWYRQILGQKVEFLVSFYNNEISEKSEIFDDQFSVERPDGSNFTLKIRSTKLEDSAMYFCSTGRYSYEQYFGPGTRLTVT.

The CDR3: CSAGGRDRGRNTGELFF. The CDR3 coding sequence is TGCAGCGCCGGGGGCCGGGACAGGGGGCGTAACACCGGGGAGCTGTTTTTT. J is TRBJ2-2 and V is TRBV29-1; 12 bases line up with TRBD1. CDR3 size: 17 residues. Germline V gives CDR1 SQVTM, CDR2 ANQGSEA. The V segment lost 7 bases and the J segment 2 bases; nucleotides outside the gene matches: 11.

This chain joins TRBV16 and TRBJ2-7; tentatively, D is TRBD2 (6 bases). V was clipped by 8 bases and J by 2 bases, with 10 bases between them. The CDR3 has 12 amino acids. Per germline, CDR1 KGHSY and CDR2 FQNENV. The CDR3 spells CASRDSAYEQYF. Written as DNA, the CDR3 is TGTGCCAGCCGGGACTCCGCCTACGAGCAGTACTTC. Using reference TRBV16 and TRBJ2-7 for the parts outside the CDR3, the full variable domain is GEEVAQTPKHLVRGEGQKAKLYCAPIKGHSYVFWYQQVLKNEFKFLISFQNENVFDETGMPKERFSAKCLPNSPCSLEIQATKLEDSAVYFCASRDSAYEQYFGPGTRLTVT.

The chain links TRBV5-6 to TRBJ2-5; 7 nucleotides line up with TRBD2. Looked up from germline, CDR1 is SGHDT and CDR2 is YYEEEE. Losses at the gene ends were 3 bases for V and 5 bases for J; bases not matched to a gene: 10. The CDR3 spans 15 residues. Here the CDR3 DNA reads TGTGCCAGCAGCTCAAGAGGACTAGGAGCGGAGACCCAGTACTTC. Encoded protein: CASSSRGLGAETQYF.